The 5 T cell receptor beta chains below come from one sample, sequenced in a study of graft-versus-host responses after intestinal transplantation. Their cognate antigens are unknown. This table comes from immunoSEQ multiplex PCR, and its TCRdb copy is limited to in-frame clones, with some not included. The sample has about 85,000 clones, 85% to 95% seen once. The sequencing here drew on unstimulated CD8+ T cells sorted from spleen or lymph node cells, taken before transplant. The receptors shown here come from a human donor who was the organ donor for an intestinal transplant.

This chain uses TRBV5-1 with TRBJ2-1; TRBD2 is a possible D gene (6 bases). This CDR3 has 13 residues. V lost 2 bases, J lost 8 bases, and 11 bases lay in between. CDR1 SGHRS and CDR2 YFSETQ come from the germline V gene. This CDR3 is CASSFSGGDEQFF. The CDR3 DNA reads as TGCGCCAGCAGCTTCTCAGGAGGGGATGAGCAGTTCTTC.

The genes are TRBV13 and TRBJ2-5; D tentatively fits TRBD1 or TRBD2 (5 bases each). The germline V gene has CDR1 PRHDT and CDR2 FYEKMQ (reference sequence). CDR3 size: 15 residues. Deletions cut 5 bases from V and 2 bases from J, with 15 bases between. Here the CDR3 reads CASSQTPGPQETQYF. For the CDR3, the DNA is TGTGCCAGCAGCCAAACCCCGGGACCACAAGAGACCCAGTACTTC.

The chain employs TRBV6-6 and TRBJ2-7, with D hard to call. The CDR3 has 16 residues. V shed 4 bases and J shed 3 bases, with 19 bases lying between them. Germline V CDR1 and CDR2: MNHNY, SVGAGI (reference sequence). The DNA of the CDR3 is TGTGCCAGCAGTTTAGGGTTTGTTACATCCGGCTACGAGCAGTACTTC. Translating it yields CASSLGFVTSGYEQYF.

The chain is built from TRBV6-5 and TRBJ2-5; 8 bases are a match to TRBD1. Matching the DNA end better, TRBJ2-7 makes the J call doubtful. CDR1 is MNHEY, CDR2 SVGAGI, per germline. The CDR3 runs to 15 residues. CDR3 amino acids: CASSYRQGSVDEQYF. CDR3 nucleotide sequence: TGTGCCAGCAGTTATCGACAGGGGAGCGTCGACGAGCAGTACTTC.

This clone was detected only a few times. A much larger clone is a single base away; this may be a read error. The sample contains more than one DNA sequence encoding this CDR3. The chain recombines TRBV6-5 with TRBJ2-7; TRBD2 is a possible D gene (7 bases). Germline V CDR1 and CDR2: MNHEY, SVGAGI. V shed 2 bases and J shed 3 bases, with 11 bases lying between them. This CDR3 contains 14 residues. The CDR3 DNA reads TGTGCCAGCAGTTACGGGGGCGGGGGCTACGAGCAGTACTTC. Residues: CASSYGGGGYEQYF.